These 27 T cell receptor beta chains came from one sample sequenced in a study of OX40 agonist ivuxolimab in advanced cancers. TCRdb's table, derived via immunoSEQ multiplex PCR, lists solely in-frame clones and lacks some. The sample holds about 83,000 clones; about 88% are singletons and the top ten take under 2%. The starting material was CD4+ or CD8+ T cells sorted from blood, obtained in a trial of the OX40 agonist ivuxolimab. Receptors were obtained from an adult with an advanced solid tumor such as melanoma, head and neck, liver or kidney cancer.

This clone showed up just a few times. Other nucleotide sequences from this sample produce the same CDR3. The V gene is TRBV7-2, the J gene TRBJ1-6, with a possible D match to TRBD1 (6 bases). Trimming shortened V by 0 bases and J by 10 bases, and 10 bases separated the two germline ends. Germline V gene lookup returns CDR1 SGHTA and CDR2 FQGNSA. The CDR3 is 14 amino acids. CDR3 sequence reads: CASSLAGGNSPLHF. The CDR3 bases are TGTGCCAGCAGCTTAGCAGGGGGAAACTCACCCCTCCACTTT.

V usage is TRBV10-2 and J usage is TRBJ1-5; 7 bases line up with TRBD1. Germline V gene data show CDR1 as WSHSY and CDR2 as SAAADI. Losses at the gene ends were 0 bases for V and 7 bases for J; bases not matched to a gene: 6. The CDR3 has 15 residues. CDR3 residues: CASSESRGPGQPQHF. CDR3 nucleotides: TGCGCCAGCAGTGAGTCGAGGGGGCCTGGGCAGCCCCAGCATTTT.

The CDR3 DNA is TGTGCCTGGAATCTGGGACTAGCGGCAGATACGCAGTATTTT. This sequence encodes CAWNLGLAADTQYF. This sequence joins TRBV30 and TRBJ2-3; 11 bases line up with TRBD2. CDR3 length: 14 residues. V shed 4 bases and J 4 bases; nucleotides not matched to a gene: 4. CDR1 is GTSNPN and CDR2 is SVGIG in the germline V gene (reference sequence).

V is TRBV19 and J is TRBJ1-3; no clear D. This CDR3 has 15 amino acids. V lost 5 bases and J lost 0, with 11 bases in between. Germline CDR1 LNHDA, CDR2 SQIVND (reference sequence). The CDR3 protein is CASSPYFISGNTIYF. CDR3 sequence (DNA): TGTGCCAGTAGTCCTTATTTTATCTCTGGAAACACCATATATTTT.

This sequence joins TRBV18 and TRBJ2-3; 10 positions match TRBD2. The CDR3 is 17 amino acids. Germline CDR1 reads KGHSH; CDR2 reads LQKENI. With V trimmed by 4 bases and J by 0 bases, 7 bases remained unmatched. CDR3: CASSLLLAGTSTDTQYF. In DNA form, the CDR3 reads TGTGCCAGCTCACTACTACTAGCGGGGACTAGCACAGATACGCAGTATTTT.

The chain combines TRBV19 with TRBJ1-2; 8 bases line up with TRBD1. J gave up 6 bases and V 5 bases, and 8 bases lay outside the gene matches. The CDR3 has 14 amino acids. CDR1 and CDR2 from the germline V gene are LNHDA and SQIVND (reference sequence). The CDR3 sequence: CASSSRQGRDGYTF. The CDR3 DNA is TGTGCCAGTAGTTCCCGACAGGGGAGGGATGGCTACACCTTC.

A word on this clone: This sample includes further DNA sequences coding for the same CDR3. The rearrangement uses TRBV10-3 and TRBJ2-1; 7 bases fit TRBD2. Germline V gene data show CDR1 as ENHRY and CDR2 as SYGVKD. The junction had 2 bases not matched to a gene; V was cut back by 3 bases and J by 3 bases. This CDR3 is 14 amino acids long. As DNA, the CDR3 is TGTGCCATCAGTGAAAGCGGGGTCTACAATGAGCAGTTCTTC. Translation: CAISESGVYNEQFF.

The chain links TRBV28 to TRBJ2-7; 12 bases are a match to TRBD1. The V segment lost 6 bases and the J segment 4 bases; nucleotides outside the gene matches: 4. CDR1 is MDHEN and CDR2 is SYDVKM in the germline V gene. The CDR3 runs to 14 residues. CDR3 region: CASRGTGGPYEQYF. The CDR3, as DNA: TGTGCCAGCAGGGGGACAGGGGGCCCTTACGAGCAGTACTTC.

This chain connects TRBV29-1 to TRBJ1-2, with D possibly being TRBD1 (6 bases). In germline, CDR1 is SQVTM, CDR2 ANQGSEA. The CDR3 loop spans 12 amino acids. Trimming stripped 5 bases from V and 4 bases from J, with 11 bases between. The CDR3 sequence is CSVRTETYGYTF. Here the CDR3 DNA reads TGCAGCGTTAGGACAGAAACCTATGGCTACACCTTC.

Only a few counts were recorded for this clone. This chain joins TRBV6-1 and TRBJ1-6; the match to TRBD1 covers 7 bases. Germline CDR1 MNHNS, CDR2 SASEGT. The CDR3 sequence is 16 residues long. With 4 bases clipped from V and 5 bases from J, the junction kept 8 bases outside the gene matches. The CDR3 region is CASSGAGGLDNSPLHF. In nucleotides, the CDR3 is TGTGCCAGCAGTGGGGCAGGGGGTCTCGATAATTCACCCCTCCACTTT.

As DNA, the CDR3 is TGTGCCAGCAGTGAGCAGGGACAGGGCTTCTACGAGCAGTACTTC. This gives the protein CASSEQGQGFYEQYF. This chain connects TRBV6-1 to TRBJ2-7; 9 bases are shared with TRBD1. This CDR3 contains 15 residues. The V and J ends lost 3 bases and 3 bases, in that order; junction bases with no gene match: 6. Germline assignment: CDR1 MNHNS and CDR2 SASEGT.

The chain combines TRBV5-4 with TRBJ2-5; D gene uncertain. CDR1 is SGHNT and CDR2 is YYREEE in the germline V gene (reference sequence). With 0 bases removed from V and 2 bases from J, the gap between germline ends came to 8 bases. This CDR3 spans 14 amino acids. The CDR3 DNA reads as TGTGCCAGCAGCTTGGGGTTGGGGCAAGAGACCCAGTACTTC. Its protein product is CASSLGLGQETQYF. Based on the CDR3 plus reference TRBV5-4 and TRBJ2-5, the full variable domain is ETGVTQSPTHLIKTRGQQVTLRCSSQSGHNTVSWYQQALGQGPQFIFQYYREEENGRGNFPPRFSGLQFPNYSSELNVNALELDDSALYLCASSLGLGQETQYFGPGTRLLVL.

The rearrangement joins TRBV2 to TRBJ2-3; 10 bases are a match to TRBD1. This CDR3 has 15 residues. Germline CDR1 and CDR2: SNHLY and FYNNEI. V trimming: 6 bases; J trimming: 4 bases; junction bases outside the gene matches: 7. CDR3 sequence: CASSVDRGRADTQYF. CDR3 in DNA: TGTGCCAGCAGCGTCGACAGGGGGCGCGCAGATACGCAGTATTTT. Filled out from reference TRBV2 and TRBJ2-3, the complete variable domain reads EPEVTQTPSHQVTQMGQEVILRCVPISNHLYFYWYRQILGQKVEFLVSFYNNEISEKSEIFDDQFSVERPDGSNFTLKIRSTKLEDSAMYFCASSVDRGRADTQYFGPGTRLTVL.

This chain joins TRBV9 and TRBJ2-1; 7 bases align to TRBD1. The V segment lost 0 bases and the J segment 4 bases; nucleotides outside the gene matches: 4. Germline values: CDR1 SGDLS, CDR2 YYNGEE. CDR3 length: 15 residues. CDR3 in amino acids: CASSVDIQGYNEQFF. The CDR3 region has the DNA TGTGCCAGCAGCGTAGATATACAGGGGTACAATGAGCAGTTCTTC. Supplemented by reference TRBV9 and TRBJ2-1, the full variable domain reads DSGVTQTPKHLITATGQRVTLRCSPRSGDLSVYWYQQSLDQGLQFLIQYYNGEERAKGNILERFSAQQFPDLHSELNLSSLELGDSALYFCASSVDIQGYNEQFFGPGTRLTVL.

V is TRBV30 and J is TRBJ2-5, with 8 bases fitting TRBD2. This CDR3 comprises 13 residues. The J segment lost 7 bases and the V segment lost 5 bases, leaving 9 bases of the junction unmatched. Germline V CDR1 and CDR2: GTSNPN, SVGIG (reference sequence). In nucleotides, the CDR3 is TGTGCCTGGGGTGCGGGGGGCCGCGGGACCCAGTACTTC. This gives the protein CAWGAGGRGTQYF.

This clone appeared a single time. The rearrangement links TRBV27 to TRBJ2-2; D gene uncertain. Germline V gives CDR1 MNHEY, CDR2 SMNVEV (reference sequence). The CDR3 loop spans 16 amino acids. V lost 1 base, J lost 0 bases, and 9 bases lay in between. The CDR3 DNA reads TGTGCCAGCAGTTTATTAGGTGCAGCGAACACCGGGGAGCTGTTTTTT. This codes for CASSLLGAANTGELFF.

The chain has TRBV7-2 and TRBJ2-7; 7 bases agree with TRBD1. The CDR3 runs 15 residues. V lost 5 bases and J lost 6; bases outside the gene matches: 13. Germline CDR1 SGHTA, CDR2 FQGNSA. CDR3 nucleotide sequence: TGTGCCAGCAGCCCCCGACAGGGACAAGGCCTCGAGCAGTACTTC. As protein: CASSPRQGQGLEQYF.

In DNA form, the CDR3 reads TGCGCCAGCAGCGATACACAGGGGTACACCGGGGAGCTGTTTTTT. Its protein is CASSDTQGYTGELFF. The chain employs TRBV5-1 and TRBJ2-2; 7 nucleotides align to TRBD1. V was clipped by 4 bases and J by 3 bases; unmatched bases: 6. The CDR3 runs 15 residues. CDR1 is SGHRS, CDR2 YFSETQ, per germline.

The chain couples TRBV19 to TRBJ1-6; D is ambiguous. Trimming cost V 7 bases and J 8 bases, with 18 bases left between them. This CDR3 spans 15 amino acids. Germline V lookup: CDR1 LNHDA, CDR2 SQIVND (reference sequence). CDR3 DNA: TGTGCCAGTACTCAACGTCGGGTTGGGGATTCACCCCTCCACTTT. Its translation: CASTQRRVGDSPLHF.

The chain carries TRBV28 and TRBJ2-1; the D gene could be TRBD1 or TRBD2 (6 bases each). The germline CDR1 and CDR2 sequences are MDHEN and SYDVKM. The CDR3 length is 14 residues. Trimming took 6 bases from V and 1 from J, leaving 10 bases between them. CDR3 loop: CASRGGISYNEQFF. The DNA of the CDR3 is TGTGCCAGCAGAGGGGGGATATCCTACAATGAGCAGTTCTTC.

The chain's CDR3 is CASSDRDVYGYTF. CDR3 sequence (DNA): TGTGCCAGCAGCGACCGGGACGTCTATGGCTACACCTTC. The rearrangement links TRBV5-4 to TRBJ1-2; tentative D call: TRBD1 (5 bases). V was trimmed by 4 bases and J by 4 bases, leaving 11 bases between them. Germline V gene data show CDR1 as SGHNT and CDR2 as YYREEE (reference sequence). CDR3 length: 13 residues.

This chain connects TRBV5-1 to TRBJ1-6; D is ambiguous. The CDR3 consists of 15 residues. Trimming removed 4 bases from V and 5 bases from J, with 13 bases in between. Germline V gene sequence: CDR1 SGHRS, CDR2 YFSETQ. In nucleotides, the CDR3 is TGCGCCAGCAGCGTGTTGTCGGGGAATAATTCACCCCTCCACTTT. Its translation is CASSVLSGNNSPLHF.

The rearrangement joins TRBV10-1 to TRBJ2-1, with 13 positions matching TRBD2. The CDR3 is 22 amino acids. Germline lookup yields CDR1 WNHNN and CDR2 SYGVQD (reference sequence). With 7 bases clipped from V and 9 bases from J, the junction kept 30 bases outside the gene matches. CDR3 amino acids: CASIPRDRKGLAGSLRHSEQFF. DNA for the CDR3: TGCGCCAGCATCCCCCGGGACAGAAAGGGACTAGCGGGGAGTCTTCGCCATAGTGAGCAGTTCTTC.

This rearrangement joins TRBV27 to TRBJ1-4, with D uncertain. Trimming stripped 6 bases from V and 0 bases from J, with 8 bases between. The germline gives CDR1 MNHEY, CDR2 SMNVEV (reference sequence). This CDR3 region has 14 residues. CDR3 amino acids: CASRAVATNEKLFF. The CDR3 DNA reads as TGTGCCAGCAGGGCCGTTGCAACTAATGAAAAACTGTTTTTT.

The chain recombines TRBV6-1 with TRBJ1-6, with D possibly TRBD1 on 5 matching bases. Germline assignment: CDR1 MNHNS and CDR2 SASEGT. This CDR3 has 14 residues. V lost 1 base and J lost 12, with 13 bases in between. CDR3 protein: CASSEVGVRGPLHF. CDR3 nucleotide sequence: TGTGCCAGCAGTGAAGTGGGGGTGAGGGGACCCCTCCACTTT.

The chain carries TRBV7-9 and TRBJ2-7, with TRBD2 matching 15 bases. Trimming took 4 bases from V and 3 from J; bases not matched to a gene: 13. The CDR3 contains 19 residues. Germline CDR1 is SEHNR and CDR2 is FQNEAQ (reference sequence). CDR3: CASSSHRGTSGGIRYEQYF. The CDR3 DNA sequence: TGTGCCAGCAGCTCCCACCGCGGGACTAGCGGGGGGATCCGCTACGAGCAGTACTTC.

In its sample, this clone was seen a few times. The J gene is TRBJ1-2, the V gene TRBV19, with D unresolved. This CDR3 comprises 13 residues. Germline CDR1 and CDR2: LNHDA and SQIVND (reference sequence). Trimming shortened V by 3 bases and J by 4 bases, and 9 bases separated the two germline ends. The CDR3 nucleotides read TGTGCCAGTAGTATTCAGGACCTCTATGGCTACACCTTC. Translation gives CASSIQDLYGYTF.